This T cell receptor (beta chain) was found in a study of T cells in localized non-small cell lung cancer (dated by TCRdb to about 2020). Broadly, across the study: Comparing tumors with uninvolved tumor-adjacent lungs, the study looked at the T cell repertoires of a few hundred patients with early-stage NSCLC. Of the NSCLC patients, around 130 were male and approximately 97 were female, and the mean age was approximately 66 years. The cohort was made up of some 240 treatment-naive NSCLC patients whose localized lung tumors had been resected.

The full study reports these points: Uninvolved tumor-adjacent lung showed the highest T cell clonality, higher than tumor, which suggests more focused antigenic responses in the uninvolved tumor-adjacent lung. Multi-region tumor sequencing was not performed, so intratumor heterogeneity could not be excluded. A median of approximately 57 of the top 100 tumor clones were detected in paired uninvolved adjacent lung, and around 27 of these tumor clones were also found among the top 100 clones of the paired uninvolved adjacent lung. Longer overall survival was associated with higher T cell density in blood, whereas shorter survival was associated with higher clonality in adjacent lung. Because of the exploratory design, TCR variables were selected using unadjusted p-values without false-discovery rate correction.

On this clone: It has no known antigen specificity. Within one base of it there is no much larger clone, and no base qualities were kept.

At diagnosis, peripheral blood, uninvolved tumor-adjacent lung and tumor were collected and stored as a combination of fresh-frozen and FFPE material. For TCR repertoire profiling, the blood samples were analyzed as peripheral blood mononuclear cells. Reading the germline V gene (reference sequence) gives CDR1 MNHEY and CDR2 SMNVEV. The CDR3 covers 13 residues, taking in both the cysteine and the phenylalanine. Only the CDR3 part of the read is kept: 39 bases, read in frame from the first base. Between the V and J ends, shortened by 3 bases and 6 bases respectively, the junction contains 6 bases. The immunoSEQ Assay was used to sequence TCR beta CDR3 regions from DNA. Per the source publication's procedure: To compute T cell density, TCR beta template counts were normalized to usable DNA, which was estimated by amplifying housekeeping genes. The preseqR package was used to estimate richness by extrapolating to 400,000 templates for PBMC samples and to 120,000 templates for tissue samples. Clonality was taken to be one minus Pielou's evenness. Tissue-enriched TCRs were identified through differential abundance testing performed on productive amino-acid clonotypes, with a minimum total count of 5 and an alpha of 0.1. The Jaccard Index and the Morisita Overlap Index were used to quantify repertoire overlap between compartments. GLIPH grouped TCR beta CDR3s together with public tetramer-defined viral CDR3s, and a viral motif had to include at least three viral sequences and also show V-gene enrichment. Here the immuneACCESS table is served through TCRdb, limited to in-frame sequences with V and J called. Missing clones are a known gap in these copies; in checked studies unresolved V genes cover under half, and the rest lacks a known reason. The V and J calls and clone size are taken from that table; D and trimming were inferred from the DNA. Counted in this sample were 75,000 to 80,000 clones; more than 70% of them appeared once. Nearly 9.5% of the sample is taken by the ten largest.

The specimen comprised peripheral blood, sampled before any cancer treatment. This sequence uses TRBV27 and TRBJ1-6; the D gene cannot be named for sure. The TCR was taken from a female donor older than 55 with stage I lung adenocarcinoma. In nucleotide form, the sequence is TGTGCCAGCAGTTTGAGCTCTAATTCACCCCTCCACTTT. Its translation is CASSLSSNSPLHF.